This entry lists 11 T cell receptor beta chains sequenced from one sample in a study of blood T cell repertoires in COVID-19. Some clones are missing from TCRdb's copy, which holds only in-frame ones; the method was immunoSEQ multiplex PCR. This repertoire shows over 100,000 clones, roughly 84% found once; its top ten account for under 7%. The sample was peripheral blood. Receptor source: a woman between 45 and 60 years old with acute or convalescent COVID-19.

The CDR3 loop reads CASSQDLTDNEQFF. The CDR3 bases are TGTGCCAGCAGCCAAGACCTGACAGATAATGAGCAGTTCTTC. The chain has TRBV4-2 and TRBJ2-1; the D gene is possibly TRBD1 (5 bases). Germline CDR1 LGHNA, CDR2 YNFKEQ. V gave up 0 bases and J gave up 7 bases, with 10 bases separating them. The CDR3 extends over 14 amino acids.

V is TRBV6-5 and J is TRBJ1-2, with D possibly TRBD1 on 6 matching bases. V gave up 6 bases and J gave up 5 bases, with 10 bases separating them. CDR1 is MNHEY and CDR2 is SVGAGI in the germline V gene. This CDR3 is built from 12 residues. This chain's CDR3 is CASRDSRYGYTF. CDR3 bases: TGTGCCAGCAGGGACAGCCGTTATGGCTACACCTTC.

This clone was seen just once. The DNA of the CDR3 is TGCGCCAGCAGCTTGGGGGCCGGGACAGGAGGAGACCATGGCTACACCTTC. It specifies CASSLGAGTGGDHGYTF. The chain combines TRBV5-1 with TRBJ1-2; TRBD1 matches 8 bases. The V and J ends lost 0 bases and 6 bases, in that order; junction bases with no gene match: 13. Germline CDR1 reads SGHRS; CDR2 reads YFSETQ. CDR3 size: 17 residues.

The rearrangement joins TRBV16 to TRBJ2-6; 7 bases map to TRBD1. This CDR3 is built from 15 residues. V lost 4 bases to trimming and J lost 4 bases; unmatched junction nucleotides: 4. Germline assignment: CDR1 KGHSY and CDR2 FQNENV. CDR3 sequence: CASSRTGEGANVLTF. CDR3 nucleotide sequence: TGTGCCAGCAGCCGAACAGGGGAAGGGGCCAACGTCCTGACTTTC. Drawing the rest from reference TRBV16 and TRBJ2-6, the complete variable domain is GEEVAQTPKHLVRGEGQKAKLYCAPIKGHSYVFWYQQVLKNEFKFLISFQNENVFDETGMPKERFSAKCLPNSPCSLEIQATKLEDSAVYFCASSRTGEGANVLTFGAGSRLTVL.

The table lists this clone with a count of one. This rearrangement joins TRBV3-1 (or the pseudogene TRBV3-2) to TRBJ1-1, with D unclear. The CDR3 runs to 14 residues. CDR1 is LGHDT and CDR2 is YNNKEL in the germline V gene (reference sequence). Trimming pared 4 bases from V and 0 bases from J, leaving 9 bases between. The CDR3: CASSLGSMNTEAFF. The CDR3 DNA reads as TGTGCCAGCAGCCTAGGGAGCATGAACACTGAAGCTTTCTTT.

The chain recombines TRBV6-1 with TRBJ1-5; 11 bases match TRBD1. This CDR3 has 17 amino acids. Germline values: CDR1 MNHNS, CDR2 SASEGT. Trimming at V came to 2 bases and at J to 2 bases, leaving 5 bases not matched to a gene. Here the CDR3 reads CASSERTGGWGNQPQHF. The CDR3 DNA sequence: TGTGCCAGCAGTGAACGGACAGGGGGCTGGGGCAATCAGCCCCAGCATTTT.

In DNA form, the CDR3 reads TGTGCCAGCAGCTCCCGGGACAGTAAAGAGACCCAGTACTTC. This gives the protein CASSSRDSKETQYF. The chain employs TRBV7-8 and TRBJ2-5; 7 bases agree with TRBD1. With V trimmed by 4 bases and J by 3 bases, 5 bases remained unmatched. The CDR3 runs 14 residues. Germline values: CDR1 SGHVS, CDR2 FQNEAQ.

The V call is TRBV29-1, the J call TRBJ1-2; 9 nucleotides match TRBD1. The CDR3 loop spans 14 amino acids. Losses at the gene ends were 6 bases for V and 3 bases for J; bases not matched to a gene: 8. Germline V gene sequence: CDR1 SQVTM, CDR2 ANQGSEA. CDR3 region: CSVEKGQGYYGYTF. DNA of the CDR3: TGCAGCGTGGAAAAGGGACAGGGCTACTATGGCTACACCTTC.

The chain employs TRBV2 and TRBJ2-7; D is perhaps TRBD2 (7 bases). CDR3 length: 15 amino acids. Between the trimmed V and J ends, which lost 6 bases and 6 bases, there was a span of 21 bases. CDR1 and CDR2 from the germline V gene are SNHLY and FYNNEI. The CDR3 here is CASSPMGGGGVEQYF. The CDR3, as DNA: TGTGCCAGCAGCCCCATGGGAGGGGGAGGCGTCGAGCAGTACTTC.

The chain joins TRBV5-1 to TRBJ2-5; 8 positions agree with TRBD2. Germline loops: CDR1 SGHRS, CDR2 YFSETQ. V shed 4 bases, J shed 4 bases, and the junction held 6 bases outside the gene matches. The CDR3 spans 14 residues. The CDR3 loop reads CASSPGLAGETQYF. The CDR3 nucleotides read TGCGCCAGCAGCCCAGGACTAGCAGGAGAGACCCAGTACTTC.

The J gene is TRBJ1-1, the V gene TRBV7-2; D gene uncertain. The germline gives CDR1 SGHTA, CDR2 FQGNSA. The V end lost 6 bases, the J end lost 0 bases, and 11 bases lay between the germline ends. CDR3 length: 14 residues. CDR3 in amino acids: CASSPKRVNTEAFF. The CDR3 nucleotides are TGTGCCAGCAGTCCCAAGAGGGTGAACACTGAAGCTTTCTTT.